Following are 12 T cell receptor beta chains from one sample sequenced in a study of T-cell reconstitution after alpha-beta-depleted transplantation in children. For TCRbeta, the library was prepared with unique molecular identifiers. TCRdb redid the calling of the PCR reads with MiXCR, one entry per CDR3 protein. The sample has approximately 350,000 distinct CDR3 sequences, about 14% seen once. This material consisted of PBMCs, taken from the stem cell graft. These receptors all stem from a human donor who donated a stem cell graft to a child with Fanconi anemia.

V is TRBV7-2 and J is TRBJ1-6, with D possibly matching TRBD1 (5 bases). This CDR3 contains 16 residues. Germline V gene lookup returns CDR1 SGHTA and CDR2 FQGNSA. Between the trimmed V and J ends, which lost 7 bases and 9 bases, there was a span of 22 bases. For the CDR3, the DNA is TGTGCCAGCAACCCTACTGGGGGTAAAGTAGGTTCACCCCTCCACTTT. It yields the protein CASNPTGGKVGSPLHF.

This chain joins TRBV6-2 or TRBV6-3 and TRBJ2-3; D gene unclear. Per the germline V gene, CDR1 is MNHEY and CDR2 is SVGEGT. V was clipped by 2 bases and J by 10 bases, with 10 bases between them. This CDR3 is built from 12 residues. CDR3 sequence (DNA): TGTGCCAGCAGTTACCCCTTGGGCGCGCAGTATTTT. Protein sequence: CASSYPLGAQYF.

The chain employs TRBV7-9 and TRBJ1-1, with D hard to call. The length of the CDR3 is 14 residues. V was shortened by 7 bases and J by 1 base, with 13 bases between the two germline ends. The germline gives CDR1 SEHNR, CDR2 FQNEAQ (reference sequence). The CDR3 loop is CASTPRGGNTEAFF. In DNA form, the CDR3 reads TGTGCCAGCACCCCTCGTGGTGGGAACACTGAAGCTTTCTTT.

This rearrangement joins TRBV3-1 to TRBJ1-3; D unresolved. Germline CDR1 is LGHDT and CDR2 is YNNKEL (reference sequence). CDR3 length equals 15 residues. V dropped 1 base and J dropped 0 bases, with 7 bases sitting between them. CDR3 sequence (DNA): TGTGCCAGCAGCCAAGCCCTGCACTCTGGAAACACCATATATTTT. As protein: CASSQALHSGNTIYF.

The chain links TRBV24-1 to TRBJ2-3, with a weak D call TRBD2 (7 bases). There are 16 residues in the CDR3. The germline V and J ends were trimmed by 3 bases and 4 bases, with 16 bases remaining between them. CDR1 and CDR2 (germline): KGHDR, SFDVKD. The CDR3 DNA reads TGTGCCACCAGTGATGCCTCGGGGGGCGATTCAGATACGCAGTATTTT. Translated: CATSDASGGDSDTQYF.

The chain is built from TRBV5-1 and TRBJ2-5, with a tentative D call TRBD2 (5 bases). V was pared by 5 bases and J by 2 bases, with 10 bases between. Germline lookup yields CDR1 SGHRS and CDR2 YFSETQ. The CDR3 loop spans 13 amino acids. CDR3 coding DNA: TGCGCCAGCAGAGGTGGGGAGCAAGAGACCCAGTACTTC. It specifies CASRGGEQETQYF.

This clonotype was seen more than once but under ten times. This chain links TRBV5-1 with TRBJ2-5; D unresolved. The germline gives CDR1 SGHRS, CDR2 YFSETQ. CDR3 length: 11 residues. Trimming removed 6 bases at V and 2 bases at J, with 5 bases between. The CDR3: CASTDQETQYF. The CDR3 bases are TGCGCCAGCACGGATCAAGAGACCCAGTACTTC. The full variable domain, rest sourced from reference TRBV5-1 and TRBJ2-5, is KAGVTQTPRYLIKTRGQQVTLSCSPISGHRSVSWYQQTPGQGLQFLFEYFSETQRNKGNFPGRFSGRQFSNSRSEMNVSTLELGDSALYLCASTDQETQYFGPGTRLLVL.

This clonotype turned up a few times. The chain uses TRBV6-2 or TRBV6-3 and TRBJ1-2; D is uncertain. This CDR3 has 12 amino acids. Germline V gene lookup returns CDR1 MNHEY and CDR2 SVGEGT. V lost 4 bases and J 3 bases, leaving 6 bases between the germline ends. The CDR3 DNA reads as TGTGCCAGCAGTTTCACAGACTATGGCTACACCTTC. The encoded protein is CASSFTDYGYTF.

CDR3 loop: CASSSRGGSGYTF. For the CDR3, the DNA is TGTGCCAGCAGTTCCCGAGGGGGTTCTGGCTACACCTTC. The gene calls are TRBV6-6 and TRBJ1-2; tentatively, D is TRBD1 (6 bases). CDR3 size: 13 residues. Per the germline V gene, CDR1 is MNHNY and CDR2 is SVGAGI (reference sequence). The V gene lost 4 bases and the J gene lost 7 bases, with 13 bases spanning the gap.

V usage is TRBV19 and J usage is TRBJ2-3, with TRBD2 as a possible D gene (5 bases). Deletions cut 8 bases from V and 0 bases from J, with 18 bases between. Per germline, CDR1 LNHDA and CDR2 SQIVND (reference sequence). The CDR3 length is 16 residues. CDR3 bases: TGTGCCAGTTCCCGTTATAGGACTCCTAGCACAGATACGCAGTATTTT. It specifies CASSRYRTPSTDTQYF.

The chain combines TRBV25-1 with TRBJ1-1; 8 bases agree with TRBD1. V lost 6 bases and J lost 2; bases outside the gene matches: 8. The CDR3 has 15 amino acids. Germline V CDR1 and CDR2: MGHDK, SYGVNS. Here the CDR3 reads CASSQPGQVNTEAFF. In DNA form, the CDR3 reads TGTGCCAGCAGCCAGCCGGGACAGGTCAACACTGAAGCTTTCTTT.

The genes are TRBV20-1 and TRBJ2-7; TRBD2 agrees at 9 bases. The V gene's germline CDR1 is DFQATT and CDR2 SNEGSKA (reference sequence). The CDR3 is 17 residues long. V trimming: 1 base; J trimming: 1 base; junction bases outside the gene matches: 11. The DNA for the CDR3 is TGCAGTGCTAGAGCCCCCGACAAGACTAGCGGTTCCTACGAGCAGTACTTC. Translated: CSARAPDKTSGSYEQYF.